A selection of T cell receptor beta chains follows, all from one sample in a study of blood T cell repertoires in COVID-19. The assay was immunoSEQ multiplex PCR, and TCRdb's table has in-frame clones only and misses some. The repertoire consists of some 150,000 clones, with about 85% occurring once and the leading ten covering roughly 1.1%. The sample comprised peripheral blood. These receptors were obtained from a man aged 60 to 75 who had recovered from COVID-19. Both conserved end residues are part of each CDR3. A D gene is named only where the DNA matches it firmly. Expanded clones get a size class; other rows say once, few or many, or leave the size out.

TRBV2	few	TRBD1	TRBJ2-7	TGTGCCAGTAACAGGGGCACCGGAGAGCAGTACTTC	CASNRGTGEQYF
TRBV16	.	TRBD1	TRBJ1-1	TGTGCCAGCAGCCAATGGACAGGGAACACTGAAGCTTTCTTT	CASSQWTGNTEAFF
TRBV9	.	.	TRBJ1-6	TGTGCCAGCAACAAACAGGATTATAATTCACCCCTCCACTTT	CASNKQDYNSPLHF
TRBV14	.	.	TRBJ2-3	TGTGCCAGCAGTCCGTTAGGACTGCGCACAGATACGCAGTATTTT	CASSPLGLRTDTQYF
TRBV5-6	.	TRBD2	TRBJ2-1	TGTGCCAGCAGCGACGGCCTCTGGACTAGCGGGAGTTCTGAGCAGTTCTTC	CASSDGLWTSGSSEQFF
TRBV19	.	TRBD1	TRBJ2-3	TGTGCCAGTAGTCATAGGAGGACAGGGGGCACAGATACGCAGTATTTT	CASSHRRTGGTDTQYF
TRBV5-6	.	TRBD2	TRBJ2-7	TGTGCCAGCAGCACTAGCGGGTGGAGCGAGCAGTACTTC	CASSTSGWSEQYF
TRBV7-2	.	.	TRBJ1-2	TGTGCCAGCAGCCTTAGGACCCCCCAGGGAAGGGATGGCTACACCTTC	CASSLRTPQGRDGYTF
TRBV5-5	.	TRBD2	TRBJ2-3	TGTGCCAGCAGCTTGGGACTAGCGGGGGGGGACCCTTTCACAGATACGCAGTATTTT	CASSLGLAGGDPFTDTQYF
TRBV6-5	.	.	TRBJ2-7	TGTGCCAGCTGGGCAGACCACCTTCGGGGCGAGCAGTACTTC	CASWADHLRGEQYF
TRBV19	.	TRBD1	TRBJ1-2	TGTGCCAGTAGTATCGGATGGACAGGGGATGGCTACACCTTC	CASSIGWTGDGYTF
TRBV5-6	.	.	TRBJ2-3	TGTGCCAGCAGCCGAGGGGAGGACGAGTATTTT	CASSRGEDEYF
TRBV2	.	TRBD1	TRBJ1-4	TGTGCCAGCAGGGGGGACAGATATAATGAAAAACTGTTTTTT	CASRGDRYNEKLFF
TRBV18	.	TRBD1	TRBJ1-5	TGTGCCAGCTCAGAAAGCCGGGACAGGGTCAATCAGCCCCAGCATTTT	CASSESRDRVNQPQHF
TRBV7-6	.	.	TRBJ2-4	TGTGCCAGCAGCTTAGAGGGAGGGGGGGCCAAAAACATTCAGTACTTC	CASSLEGGGAKNIQYF
TRBV6-5	.	.	TRBJ2-1	TGTGCCAGCGAGGCACTCTCCTACAATGAGCAGTTCTTC	CASEALSYNEQFF
TRBV25-1	.	TRBD1	TRBJ2-7	TGTGCCAGCAGTCTCGCGGGGGACAGGGGCGAGCAGTACTTC	CASSLAGDRGEQYF
TRBV7-9	.	TRBD2	TRBJ2-3	TGTGCCAGCAGCGCGGAGAGGGCGGGGGGGAGAGATACGCAGTATTTT	CASSAERAGGRDTQYF
TRBV5-4	.	TRBD2	TRBJ2-1	TGTGCCAGCAGCTCCGGACTAGCGGGGGGGTTTGAAGAGCAGTTCTTC	CASSSGLAGGFEEQFF
TRBV27	.	.	TRBJ2-3	TGTGCCAGCGGGCTAGCGCTGTTTCAGCTGGATCCAGATACGCAGTATTTT	CASGLALFQLDPDTQYF
TRBV6-5	.	TRBD1	TRBJ1-1	TGTGCCAGCACCGAACGGAGGGGGCCGAACACTGAAGCTTTCTTT	CASTERRGPNTEAFF
TRBV9	.	.	TRBJ2-3	TGTGCCAGCAGCGTAGCTACCGCAGGGCGTAGCACAGATACGCAGTATTTT	CASSVATAGRSTDTQYF
TRBV18	.	.	TRBJ1-5	TGTGCCAGCTCCCCCTCCGGGTATCAGCCCCAGCATTTT	CASSPSGYQPQHF
TRBV5-7	.	.	TRBJ1-4	TGTGCCAGCAGCTTCGGTGAAAAACTGTTTTTT	CASSFGEKLFF
TRBV5-4	.	.	TRBJ2-5	TGTGCCAGCAGCTTGGAGCCCGACAGTGGAAAGACCCAGTACTTC	CASSLEPDSGKTQYF
TRBV10-2	.	.	TRBJ1-3	TGCGCCAGCACCGTCGCGAGCGGAAACACCATATATTTT	CASTVASGNTIYF
TRBV2	.	.	TRBJ1-5	TGTGCCAGCAGTGATATTACTGTACGGAATCAGCCCCAGCATTTT	CASSDITVRNQPQHF
TRBV13	.	.	TRBJ1-1	TGTGCCAGCAGCTCGAACCTCCTCTCCAGGGGCCCCACTGAAGCTTTCTTT	CASSSNLLSRGPTEAFF
TRBV21-1	.	.	TRBJ1-2	TGTGCCAGCAGCCCGGGCTGTTCGAGCGGCTATGGCTACACCTTC	CASSPGCSSGYGYTF
TRBV6-5	.	.	TRBJ1-5	TGTGCCAGCAGTACCCAGGGATATAGCAATCAGCCCCAGCATTTT	CASSTQGYSNQPQHF
TRBV3-1/TRBV3-2	.	.	TRBJ1-2	TGTGCCAGCAGCCAACTCCCGATGAGGGAATATGGCTACACCTTC	CASSQLPMREYGYTF
TRBV14	.	.	TRBJ1-1	TGTGCCAGCAGCCAAGGGTCGGTCGGGGGGACTGAAGCTTTCTTT	CASSQGSVGGTEAFF
TRBV19	.	.	TRBJ2-1	TGTGCCAGTAGTATAGTGGCGGGCAATGAGCAGTTCTTC	CASSIVAGNEQFF
TRBV12-5	.	.	TRBJ1-2	TGTGCTAGTGGTTTGGCCTCGGAGGGGGGGCTGGACTATGGCTACACCTTC	CASGLASEGGLDYGYTF
TRBV7-9	medium-sized	.	TRBJ2-7	TGTGCCAGCAGCTTAGCTGCACCGGCAGGGAAAAGCTTC	CASSLAAPAGKSF
TRBV19	.	TRBD1	TRBJ1-4	TGTGCCAGTACTCCTTCAGCCACAGGGGTAGGGTATGAAAAACTGTTTTTT	CASTPSATGVGYEKLFF
TRBV9	.	TRBD1	TRBJ2-2	TGTGCCAGCAGGACACAGGGGGCGATCGGGGAGCTGTTTTTT	CASRTQGAIGELFF
TRBV5-1	.	.	TRBJ1-5	TGCGCCAGTATTAGCAATCAGCCCCAGCATTTT	CASISNQPQHF
TRBV5-1	.	.	TRBJ1-3	TGCGCCAGCAGCCTTGTCCCCTCTGGAAACACCATATATTTT	CASSLVPSGNTIYF
TRBV7-8	.	TRBD1	TRBJ1-1	TGTGCCAGCAGCGTCAGGGGGCGGCGGACGGGCACTGAAGCTTTCTTT	CASSVRGRRTGTEAFF
TRBV19	.	.	TRBJ1-1	TGTGCCAGTAGTATAGGGGGGGGAGTGCCTGAAGCTTTCTTT	CASSIGGGVPEAFF
TRBV11-2	.	TRBD2	TRBJ2-3	TGTGCCAGCAGCTTAGACGGGACTAGCGGAAGCACAGATACGCAGTATTTT	CASSLDGTSGSTDTQYF